One sample yielded the 5 T cell receptor beta chains listed below, sequenced in a study of technical replicates of blood from a handful of donors. Clones were sequenced by immunoSEQ multiplex PCR, and TCRdb holds only the in-frame ones, with some missing. The sample has 65,000 to 95,000 clones, 95% to 98% seen once. The sample consisted of T cells isolated from PBMCs. The receptors were gathered from a human donor in good health.

The CDR3 coding sequence is TGCGCCAGCAGCTTGGTAACTAGCGGGGAAGAGACCCAGTACTTC. It codes for CASSLVTSGEETQYF. The gene calls are TRBV5-1 and TRBJ2-5, with TRBD2 identical over 10 bases. The CDR3 length is 15 residues. Looked up from germline, CDR1 is SGHRS and CDR2 is YFSETQ. The ends lost 0 bases at V and 3 bases at J; junction bases unmatched: 2.

The chain links TRBV4-3 to TRBJ2-2, with D possibly matching TRBD1 (6 bases). This CDR3 contains 16 residues. CDR1 and CDR2 from the germline V gene are LGHNA and YSLEER. Trimming left V 4 bases short and J 1 base short, with 13 bases between. The CDR3 here is CASSPQTGLNTGELFF. The DNA for the CDR3 is TGCGCCAGCAGCCCCCAAACAGGGTTGAACACCGGGGAGCTGTTTTTT.

The chain recombines TRBV11-3 with TRBJ2-2, with TRBD1 matching over 9 bases. The CDR3 is 14 residues long. The germline V gene has CDR1 SGHNT and CDR2 YENEEA. The V segment lost 4 bases and the J segment 5 bases; nucleotides outside the gene matches: 2. CDR3 protein: CASSWDRETGELFF. As DNA, the CDR3 is TGTGCCAGCAGCTGGGACAGGGAAACCGGGGAGCTGTTTTTT.

This chain uses TRBV7-2 with TRBJ2-3; 14 nucleotides line up with TRBD2. With V trimmed by 5 bases and J by 9 bases, 7 bases remained unmatched. Germline V gives CDR1 SGHTA, CDR2 FQGNSA. This CDR3 contains 15 residues. CDR3 nucleotide sequence: TGTGCCAGCAGCCCTGGACTAGCGGGAGGCACCACGCAGTATTTT. Its protein is CASSPGLAGGTTQYF.

CDR3 nucleotide sequence: TGTGCCAGCAGCTCCGGGACAGGAACCTACGAGCAGTACTTC. This gives the protein CASSSGTGTYEQYF. The chain links TRBV5-6 to TRBJ2-7, with 8 bases identical to TRBD1. Per germline, CDR1 SGHDT and CDR2 YYEEEE. J gave up 2 bases and V 3 bases, and 4 bases lay outside the gene matches. CDR3 length: 14 residues.